The text below deals with one T cell receptor beta chain. Cells were sorted from thawed PBMC rested overnight and stained with GMM-loaded CD1B tetramer, viability dye and anti-CD3. CD1B tetramers were loaded with Rhodococcus equi-derived C32 glucose monomycolate. The sample belongs to a study of T cells in tuberculosis. Produced via immunoSEQ multiplex PCR; TCRdb's table is partial and in-frame only. The sample yields approximately 60,000 clones, around 81% seen once. This CDR3 is 13 amino acids long. Trimming took 6 bases from V and 8 from J; bases not matched to a gene: 5. Germline values: CDR1 SNHLY, CDR2 FYNNEI.

Sequenced input: CD1b-GMM tetramer-negative cells sorted from PBMCs. The sequence derives from an adult woman with latent tuberculosis. This sequence joins TRBV2 and TRBJ1-4; 8 bases map to TRBD1. The DNA of the CDR3 is TGTGCCAGCAGGACAGGGGCTGAGGAAAAACTGTTTTTT. Residues: CASRTGAEEKLFF.